This TCR beta chain was sequenced for a study of shared clonotypes between healthy human individuals. Points from the study as a whole: Sorted-subset sequencing was shown by rarefaction to be incomplete despite large depth.

TCRdb's table, derived via immunoSEQ multiplex PCR, lists solely in-frame clones and lacks some. Of roughly 1,000,000 clones detected, more than 75% appear once; the ten largest clones hold under 0.8%. Trimming removed 3 bases from V and 9 bases from J; junction bases left unmatched: 6. The CDR3 is 16 amino acids. Germline values: CDR1 SGHRS, CDR2 YFSETQ. This clone was seen only once. Its antigen is still unknown. The chain joins TRBV5-1 to TRBJ2-1; TRBD2 agrees at 16 bases. Sample: memory CD4+ T cells from PBMCs. This sample's subset: CD45RA-negative fraction. The TCR originated in a man younger than 35 in good health. Some clones in this sample may be carry-over from other donors' samples. The CDR3 protein is CASSSGLAGGPGEQFF. In nucleotides, the CDR3 is TGCGCCAGCAGCTCGGGACTAGCGGGAGGGCCGGGTGAGCAGTTCTTC.